Given below is one TCR beta chain in context. Sequenced by immunoSEQ multiplex PCR; TCRdb stores in-frame clones only, minus some. The repertoire consists of 80,000 to 100,000 clones, with about 96% occurring once and the leading ten covering under 0.45%. With V trimmed by 1 base and J by 7 bases, 4 bases remained unmatched. This CDR3 comprises 14 residues. In germline, CDR1 is SGHRS, CDR2 YFSETQ. This record belongs to a study of technical replicates of blood from several donors. This chain joins TRBV5-1 and TRBJ2-1, with 8 bases identical to TRBD1. The sample consisted of T cells isolated from PBMCs. The sequence was obtained from a human donor in good health. CDR3 residues: CASSLQTGGNEQFF. The CDR3 DNA sequence: TGCGCCAGCAGCTTGCAAACAGGGGGGAATGAGCAGTTCTTC. Full variable domain (remainder filled in from reference TRBV5-1 and TRBJ2-1): KAGVTQTPRYLIKTRGQQVTLSCSPISGHRSVSWYQQTPGQGLQFLFEYFSETQRNKGNFPGRFSGRQFSNSRSEMNVSTLELGDSALYLCASSLQTGGNEQFFGPGTRLTVL.